This T cell receptor (beta chain) was obtained from a study of blood T cell repertoires in COVID-19. Data came from immunoSEQ multiplex PCR; TCRdb stores just in-frame clones and leaves some out. This table has about 190,000 clones, about 88% appearing once. The origin of this receptor is a man younger than 40 with acute or convalescent COVID-19. Sequencing used peripheral blood.

The CDR3 reads CSASGTGTSGNTIYF. The CDR3 nucleotides are TGCAGTGCTAGTGGGACAGGGACATCTGGAAACACCATATATTTT. The J gene is TRBJ1-3, the V gene TRBV20-1; TRBD1 matches at 9 bases. V was clipped by 3 bases and J by 1 base; unmatched bases: 4. CDR1 and CDR2 (germline): DFQATT, SNEGSKA (reference sequence). CDR3 length equals 15 residues.